A single sample is the source of the 20 T cell receptor beta chains below, sequenced in a study of low-dose radiotherapy and immunotherapy resistance in tumors. Stated time point: after trial treatment. Sample treatment: LDRT plus nivolumab, ipilimumab, low-dose cyclophosphamide and aspirin (RACIN trial). Gene-specific TRAV and TRBV primers were used for first-strand cDNA, covering alpha and beta chains. The PCR that amplified TCRs ran for around 22 cycles, relying on a constant-region primer and a V-primer adapter. TCRdb re-derived calls from the reads in MiXCR, one entry per CDR3 protein. This table has 35,000 to 50,000 distinct CDR3 sequences, less than 30% appearing once. Sequences were derived from PBMCs, sampled after low-dose radiotherapy plus immunotherapy. These receptors were obtained from a male donor with prostate cancer.

The chain couples TRBV9 to TRBJ1-1, with D maybe TRBD1 (5 bases). The germline V gene encodes CDR1 SGDLS and CDR2 YYNGEE. The CDR3 totals 14 residues. Trimming removed 4 bases from V and 1 base from J, with 11 bases in between. The CDR3 reads CASSHGQTNTEAFF. CDR3 in DNA: TGTGCCAGCAGCCACGGACAAACGAACACTGAAGCTTTCTTT.

Ten or more counts support this clonotype. This chain links TRBV29-1 with TRBJ2-1, with D perhaps matching TRBD2 (6 bases). Germline lookup yields CDR1 SQVTM and CDR2 ANQGSEA. This CDR3 spans 13 amino acids. Trimming took off 0 bases at V and 9 bases at J, with 12 bases between the two ends. CDR3 sequence reads: CSVEDGGIVEQFF. The CDR3, as DNA: TGCAGCGTTGAAGATGGGGGGATTGTTGAGCAGTTCTTC.

The chain's CDR3 is CASSPNTGGRETQYF. CDR3 in DNA: TGTGCCAGCAGTCCAAATACAGGGGGACGGGAGACCCAGTACTTC. The rearrangement joins TRBV6-8 to TRBJ2-5, with 8 nucleotides matching TRBD1. The germline gives CDR1 MNHGY, CDR2 SAAAGT. The CDR3 has 15 residues. V was clipped by 5 bases and J by 5 bases; unmatched bases: 10.

This clonotype was recorded many times. The chain is built from TRBV7-9 and TRBJ2-2; perhaps D is TRBD1 or TRBD2 (5 bases each). V dropped 7 bases and J dropped 7 bases, with 10 bases sitting between them. This CDR3 contains 12 residues. Germline CDR1 reads SEHNR; CDR2 reads FQNEAQ (reference sequence). The CDR3 sequence is CASNLGGGELFF. In DNA, the CDR3 is TGTGCCAGCAACCTTGGGGGCGGGGAGCTGTTTTTT.

This clonotype was found many times. The rearrangement uses TRBV7-8 and TRBJ1-5; 8 bases align to TRBD1. V shed 1 base and J 6 bases; nucleotides not matched to a gene: 8. This CDR3 has 16 amino acids. CDR1 SGHVS and CDR2 FQNEAQ come from the germline V gene. The CDR3 reads CASSLGLTGVSQPQHF. Here the CDR3 DNA reads TGTGCCAGCAGCTTAGGTCTGACAGGGGTGTCTCAGCCCCAGCATTTT.

Comments on this clonotype: This likely stems from a read error, as it lies one base from a far larger clone. V is TRBV20-1 and J is TRBJ2-1; D is perhaps TRBD2 (5 bases). Germline V gene sequence: CDR1 DFQATT, CDR2 SNEGSKA (reference sequence). This CDR3 contains 12 residues. The germline V and J ends were trimmed by 7 bases and 10 bases, with 17 bases remaining between them. Here the CDR3 DNA reads TGCAGTGTAGCGCCCAGCTCCTACGAGCAGTTCTTC. Amino acids: CSVAPSSYEQFF.

This clonotype showed up just a few times. This chain connects TRBV20-1 to TRBJ2-6, with 10 nucleotides matching TRBD1. V dropped 1 base and J dropped 2; count of bases not matched to a gene: 5. Germline V gene sequence: CDR1 DFQATT, CDR2 SNEGSKA (reference sequence). The CDR3 runs 17 residues. The CDR3: CSARVGDRGPGANVLTF. CDR3 coding DNA: TGCAGTGCTAGAGTGGGTGACAGGGGGCCTGGGGCCAACGTCCTGACTTTC.

The table lists this clonotype with a few counts. This chain links TRBV12-3 or TRBV12-4 with TRBJ2-4, with TRBD1 matching 9 bases. The CDR3 runs 14 residues. Germline trimming cut 6 bases from V and 9 bases from J; bases unmatched to any gene: 9. The CDR3 here is CASSLTGGRGIQYF. The CDR3 DNA reads as TGTGCCAGCAGCCTTACAGGGGGCCGGGGCATTCAGTACTTC.

For this clonotype: Since a far larger clone is one base different, this is likely a read error. V and J are TRBV2 and TRBJ2-1; the match to TRBD2 covers 7 bases. Trimming took 6 bases from V and 9 from J; bases not matched to a gene: 11. Germline values: CDR1 SNHLY, CDR2 FYNNEI. The CDR3 consists of 14 residues. The DNA of the CDR3 is TGTGCCAGCAGCCCGACCCTAGCGGAGGGTGAGCAGTTCTTC. Its protein is CASSPTLAEGEQFF.

As regards this clonotype: The limits of the CDR3 on the DNA are not certain, so only TCRdb's listed CDR3 is given. The V call is TRBV6-1, the J call TRBJ1-4. Germline values: CDR1 MNHNS, CDR2 SASEGT. The CDR3 sequence runs 15 residues, both termini included. The CDR3 is CASRDTEVNEKLFFF.

The CDR3 protein is CASSLTDYGYTF. The CDR3 DNA follows: TGTGCCAGCAGTTTGACGGACTATGGCTACACCTTC. V gene TRBV28 combines with J gene TRBJ1-2; D gene unclear. V shed 3 bases and J shed 3 bases, with 5 bases lying between them. The CDR3 loop spans 12 amino acids. CDR1 MDHEN and CDR2 SYDVKM come from the germline V gene.

This clonotype was counted at least ten times. The chain uses TRBV27 and TRBJ1-2; tentatively, D is TRBD1 (6 bases). From germline, CDR1 is MNHEY and CDR2 SMNVEV (reference sequence). The CDR3 is 15 amino acids. V was shortened by 0 bases and J by 2 bases, with 10 bases between the two germline ends. The CDR3 here is CASSLSLRGNYGYTF. The CDR3 bases are TGTGCCAGCAGTTTATCGCTTAGGGGGAACTATGGCTACACCTTC.

In its sample, this clonotype was seen many times. V is TRBV5-1 and J is TRBJ1-6; 8 nucleotides line up with TRBD1. J gave up 5 bases and V 4 bases, and 5 bases lay outside the gene matches. CDR3 size: 15 residues. Germline values: CDR1 SGHRS, CDR2 YFSETQ. The CDR3 nucleotides read TGCGCCAGCAGCATGGGACAGGTCGATAATTCACCCCTCCACTTT. Protein: CASSMGQVDNSPLHF.

This clonotype was observed many times. The CDR3 here is CASSGGVIAEQYF. The CDR3 DNA follows: TGTGCCAGCAGCGGGGGGGTAATAGCCGAGCAGTACTTC. The chain joins TRBV4-2 to TRBJ2-7; 7 nucleotides match TRBD2. Germline assignment: CDR1 LGHNA and CDR2 YNFKEQ. CDR3 length equals 13 residues. V lost 5 bases, J lost 6 bases, and 7 bases stayed unmatched.

At least ten counts were recorded for this clonotype. The chain joins TRBV7-7 to TRBJ2-7; TRBD1 or TRBD2 may be the D gene (5 bases each). Germline V gene data show CDR1 as SSHAT and CDR2 as FNYEAQ (reference sequence). The V end was cut by 2 bases, the J end by 3 bases, with 8 bases between. The CDR3 runs to 13 residues. CDR3 DNA sequence: TGTGCCAGCAGCTTATCTGGGGGCTACGAGCAGTACTTC. Translated: CASSLSGGYEQYF.

To note about this clonotype: A far larger clone is off by one base, so a read error is likely. The CDR3, as DNA: TGTGCCATCAGTGAGTCCGTCTCCTCAGAGACCCAGTTCTTC. It specifies CAISESVSSETQFF. The rearrangement joins TRBV10-3 to TRBJ2-1, with D hard to call. Germline V gene lookup returns CDR1 ENHRY and CDR2 SYGVKD. The V and J ends lost 0 bases and 13 bases respectively, with 16 bases between them. The length of the CDR3 is 14 residues.

CDR3 amino acids: CASSLDREAFF. The CDR3 DNA follows: TGTGCCAGCAGCCTTGACAGGGAAGCTTTCTTT. The rearrangement uses TRBV11-1 and TRBJ1-1; perhaps TRBD1 as D (6 bases). The CDR3 covers 11 residues. Germline V gene lookup returns CDR1 SGHAT and CDR2 FQDESV (reference sequence). V lost 5 bases to trimming and J lost 8 bases, with 9 bases between them.

Concerning this clonotype itself: A far larger clone is one base from this, pointing to a likely read error. The chain uses TRBV7-3 and TRBJ2-7; 8 bases match TRBD2. The germline V gene encodes CDR1 SGHTA and CDR2 FQGTGA. With 1 base clipped from V and 7 bases from J, the junction kept 15 bases outside the gene matches. This CDR3 comprises 17 residues. The CDR3 loop reads CASSLKPSGLGTGEQYF. The CDR3 coding sequence is TGTGCCAGCAGCTTAAAGCCTAGCGGGTTGGGGACCGGTGAGCAGTACTTC.

There are many counts of this clonotype. The chain uses TRBV4-1 and TRBJ1-2; 9 positions agree with TRBD1. In germline, CDR1 is MGHRA, CDR2 YSYEKL. This CDR3 comprises 16 residues. With 0 bases clipped from V and 7 bases from J, the junction kept 9 bases outside the gene matches. CDR3 in amino acids: CASSQDSATGGLGYTF. In DNA, the CDR3 is TGCGCCAGCAGCCAAGATTCTGCGACAGGGGGTCTTGGCTACACCTTC.

This clonotype was counted many times. This chain uses TRBV12-3 or TRBV12-4 with TRBJ1-1; a possible D gene is TRBD1 (6 bases). The CDR3 consists of 13 residues. Trimming took 1 base from V and 7 from J, leaving 10 bases between them. CDR3 region: CASSLVRGVEAFF. CDR3 sequence (DNA): TGTGCCAGCAGTTTAGTTAGGGGGGTTGAAGCTTTCTTT.